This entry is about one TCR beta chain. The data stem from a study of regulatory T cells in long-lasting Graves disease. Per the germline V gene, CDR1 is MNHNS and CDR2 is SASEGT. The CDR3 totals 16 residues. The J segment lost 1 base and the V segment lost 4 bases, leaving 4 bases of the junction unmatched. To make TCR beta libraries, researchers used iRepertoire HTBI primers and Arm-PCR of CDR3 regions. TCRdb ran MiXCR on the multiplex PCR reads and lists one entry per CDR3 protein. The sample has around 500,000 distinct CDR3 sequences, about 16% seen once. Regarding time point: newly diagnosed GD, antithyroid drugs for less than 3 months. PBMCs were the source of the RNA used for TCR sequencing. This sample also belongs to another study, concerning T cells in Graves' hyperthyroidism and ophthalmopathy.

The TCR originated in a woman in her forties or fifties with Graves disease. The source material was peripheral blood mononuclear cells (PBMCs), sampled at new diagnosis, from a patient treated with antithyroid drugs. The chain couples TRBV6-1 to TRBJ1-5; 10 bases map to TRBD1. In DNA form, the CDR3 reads TGTGCCAGCAGTGGACAGGGGGCCGGGAGCAATCAGCCCCAGCATTTT. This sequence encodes CASSGQGAGSNQPQHF.